This TCR beta chain was captured in a study of T-cell memory formation after mild COVID-19 (dated by TCRdb to about 2021). Turning to the overall study: TCR sequence clusters from the two donors were largely donor specific. In two donors, T-cell clones that expanded and contracted after mild COVID-19 were followed by sequencing TCRalpha and TCRbeta repertoires longitudinally. Two young, previously healthy adult volunteers made up the cohort, one male and one female. The investigation overall reported the following: Contracting CD4+ clones were found mainly in CM and EM memory subsets, while CD8+ clones were enriched in EMRA. The study covered only two mild cases, and larger cohorts including severe cases with pre-infection samples were considered necessary. SARS-CoV-2 specificity of the second-wave clones peaking on day 37 was not confirmed. Clones contracting from day 15 to 85 had balanced CD4/CD8 phenotypes, while a second wave expanding from day 15 to 37 was biased towards CD4+. Some responding clones were detected in pre-infection memory, suggesting pre-existing cross-reactive memory T cells joined the SARS-CoV-2 response.

Trimming leaves V shorter by 0 bases and J shorter by 2 bases, with the junction holding 2 bases beyond the gene matches. The CDR1 and CDR2 encoded by the germline V gene are SGDLS and YYNGEE. The CDR3 has 15 amino acids, counting the end cysteine and phenylalanine. Left in the record is the CDR3 DNA by itself, 45 bases read in frame from the first base. Instrument on record: Illumina NovaSeq 6000. Using 5'RACE with constant-segment primers, TCRalpha and TCRbeta cDNA libraries were constructed, with sample barcodes and unique molecular identifiers added in the process. Trizol reagent was used to extract RNA from every sample. Libraries were amplified in two PCR steps, with a second sample barcode and Illumina TruSeq adapters added in the second step. Libraries were sequenced on an Illumina NovaSeq with 2 x 150 bp paired-end reads. For the original study's pipeline: Demultiplexing of reads and collapsing into UMI-guided consensus sequences were performed with migec v1.2.7. Using mixcr v2.1.11, UMI consensuses were aligned to TRA and TRB V and J templates and then assembled into clonotypes. Expanded or contracted clonotypes were those called significant by both edgeR and NoisET, with noise models trained on biological replicates. edgeR calls used a false discovery rate-adjusted p below 0.01 and a log2 fold-change threshold of 1. PCA with hierarchical clustering of max-normalized trajectories of the 1000 most abundant clonotypes was used as exploratory dynamics analysis. Each responding clone was given a CD4 or CD8 phenotype based on the CD4+ and CD8+ repertoires, which had been sequenced separately. In-frame beta chains were kept once TCRdb had trimmed the public reads at Q25 with fastp and called clones with MiXCR. CDR3 protein sequences are deduplicated, and each keeps its most common genes and DNA. The V and J calls and clone size are TCRdb's, not the authors'. The sample contains tens of thousands of distinct CDR3 sequences, roughly a quarter of them found a single time. The biggest ten clones account for approximately 43% of the sample.

PBMCs were isolated by Ficoll-Paque density gradient centrifugation. Regarding this clonotype: Its antigen target is currently unknown. One base away there is no much larger clone; base qualities are not given.

This chain is built from TRBV9 and TRBJ2-1; TRBD2 agrees with 7 junctional bases. The sequencing input was PBMCs or a T cell subset sorted from them (not recorded which). The sequence derives from a man between 18 and 29 years old who had mild COVID-19 (a few samples of this study predate the infection). The sample titles of this study are shuffled in the database, so cell type and time point are left out; the donor was told from shared clones. The CDR3 reads as follows: CASSVVGGTYNEQFF. The DNA sequence reads TGTGCCAGCAGCGTAGTCGGGGGGACCTACAATGAGCAGTTCTTC.